The source of this T cell receptor (beta chain) is a study of blood T cell repertoires in COVID-19. Study at large: The United States, Italy and Spain were the sources of the acute and convalescent COVID-19 samples.

Methods used by the authors: Estimated nucleated cell counts came from reference gene primer amplification. TCRdb's copy holds only in-frame clones and misses some; the assay was immunoSEQ multiplex PCR. The D gene and trimming were derived from the DNA, and the V and J assignments and clone size from that table. The repertoire holds around 130,000 clones, with around 80% as singletons. V was pared by 4 bases and J by 7 bases, with 4 bases of the junction left unmatched. The CDR3 spans 14 residues. Germline-derived CDR1 and CDR2 are SQVTM and ANQGSEA. The clonotype comes from a man aged 40-49 years with acute COVID-19. This chain links TRBV29-1 with TRBJ2-1; TRBD2 matches 13 bases. Sequencing was done on a sample of PBMCs or T cells enriched from blood (not recorded which). CDR3 amino acids: CSVGLTSGGNEQFF. The CDR3, as DNA: TGCAGCGTTGGCCTGACTAGCGGGGGGAATGAGCAGTTCTTC.